Each of the 10 T cell receptor beta chains below was sequenced from the same sample in a study of glioma-infiltrating T cells. The iRepertoire nested amplicon-rescue multiplex PCR amplified TCR alpha and beta CDR3s from RNA. TCRdb ran MiXCR on the multiplex PCR reads and lists one entry per CDR3 protein. The sample holds around 350,000 distinct CDR3 sequences; roughly two fifths are singletons and the top ten take 12%. The sequencing input was glioma tissue, nonneoplastic brain tissue, or PBMCs (not recorded which). Receptors originate from a human donor with low-grade glioma or glioblastoma, undergoing nonglioma brain surgery, or in good health (not recorded which).

V is TRBV28 and J is TRBJ2-7, with TRBD1 matching over 8 bases. The CDR3 has 15 amino acids. The germline gives CDR1 MDHEN, CDR2 SYDVKM. The V segment lost 4 bases and the J segment 5 bases; nucleotides outside the gene matches: 10. The CDR3 sequence: CASSSQQGGFDEQYF. CDR3 bases: TGTGCCAGCAGTTCACAACAGGGGGGTTTTGACGAGCAGTACTTC. The full variable domain, its missing parts supplied by reference TRBV28 and TRBJ2-7, is DVKVTQSSRYLVKRTGEKVFLECVQDMDHENMFWYRQDPGLGLRLIYFSYDVKMKEKGDIPEGYSVSREKKERFSLILESASTNQTSMYLCASSSQQGGFDEQYFGPGTRLTVT.

On this clonotype: Given the absence of the conserved phenylalanine or tryptophan at the CDR3 end, a read error is likely. This chain connects TRBV6-2 or TRBV6-3 to TRBJ2-3; 8 bases line up with TRBD1. Germline V gives CDR1 MNHEY, CDR2 SVGEGT. J lost 3 bases, V lost 6 bases, and 8 bases had no gene match. The CDR3 has 15 residues. The CDR3 DNA follows: TGTGCCAGCAGCCTTCAGGGGGCTCGGACAGATACGCAGTATCTT. Translating it yields CASSLQGARTDTQYL.

This clonotype was found many times. The V gene is TRBV28, the J gene TRBJ2-5, with a tentative D call TRBD2 (6 bases). There are 16 residues in the CDR3. V was cut by 4 bases and J by 0 bases, with 15 bases left in between. CDR1 MDHEN and CDR2 SYDVKM come from the germline V gene. The CDR3 protein is CASSSKRAGYQETQYF. The CDR3 nucleotides read TGTGCCAGCAGTTCCAAGCGGGCGGGGTACCAAGAGACCCAGTACTTC.

V and J are TRBV25-1 and TRBJ1-2; the D is unclear. From germline, CDR1 is MGHDK and CDR2 SYGVNS. Deletions cut 5 bases from V and 8 bases from J, with 15 bases between. CDR3 size: 13 residues. CDR3 DNA sequence: TGTGCCAGCAGTTCGGAAGTGGCCCTCGGCTACACCTTC. Translated, it gives CASSSEVALGYTF.

This clonotype was found a few times. The chain combines TRBV27 with TRBJ2-7, with 7 bases that match TRBD2. The germline gives CDR1 MNHEY, CDR2 SMNVEV (reference sequence). This CDR3 has 16 residues. V lost 5 bases to trimming and J lost 0 bases; unmatched junction nucleotides: 10. The CDR3 loop is CASSPRTGGSSYEQYF. DNA of the CDR3: TGTGCCAGCAGTCCGCGGACTGGCGGGAGCTCCTACGAGCAGTACTTC.

Turning to this clonotype: This may stem from a read error, because a much larger clone lies one nucleotide away. The chain employs TRBV6-5 and TRBJ2-1; TRBD2 agrees at 9 bases. This CDR3 has 15 residues. CDR1 and CDR2 (germline): MNHEY, SVGAGI. Trimming removed 4 bases from V and 8 bases from J; junction bases left unmatched: 9. The CDR3 loop reads CASSFSGGGVDEQFF. The DNA for the CDR3 is TGTGCCAGCAGTTTTAGCGGGGGAGGGGTTGATGAGCAGTTCTTC.

J is TRBJ2-1 and V is TRBV7-2; weak D call: TRBD1 (5 bases). Germline CDR1 is SGHTA and CDR2 is FQGNSA. V lost 3 bases and J lost 2, with 8 bases in between. The CDR3 is made up of 14 amino acids. CDR3 in DNA: TGTGCCAGCAGCTTCCCAGGGCCCTACAATGAGCAGTTCTTC. The encoded protein is CASSFPGPYNEQFF.

This clonotype was recorded only once. The rearrangement uses TRBV28 and TRBJ2-5, with D possibly being TRBD1 or TRBD2 (5 bases each). Germline lookup yields CDR1 MDHEN and CDR2 SYDVKM. V lost 6 bases to trimming and J lost 7 bases, with 15 bases between them. The CDR3 has 13 residues. CDR3 amino acids: CASRQAFGGTQYF. The CDR3 DNA is TGTGCCAGCAGGCAGGCCTTTGGGGGGACCCAGTACTTC.

This chain connects TRBV12-3 or TRBV12-4 to TRBJ2-3; D possibly uses TRBD1 or TRBD2 (6 bases each). The CDR3 sequence is 14 residues long. V was shortened by 7 bases and J by 2 bases, with 13 bases between the two germline ends. CDR3 sequence reads: CASTPGAVTDTQYF. The CDR3 region has the DNA TGTGCCAGCACCCCGGGGGCGGTCACAGATACGCAGTATTTT.

In its sample, this clonotype was seen a few times. The chain couples TRBV20-1 to TRBJ2-1, with 9 nucleotides matching TRBD2. In germline, CDR1 is DFQATT, CDR2 SNEGSKA (reference sequence). The CDR3 is 14 amino acids. V was pared by 7 bases and J by 1 base, with 5 bases of the junction left unmatched. CDR3 sequence (DNA): TGCAGTGGCCTTAGCGGGAGTTCCTACAATGAGCAGTTCTTC. This encodes CSGLSGSSYNEQFF.